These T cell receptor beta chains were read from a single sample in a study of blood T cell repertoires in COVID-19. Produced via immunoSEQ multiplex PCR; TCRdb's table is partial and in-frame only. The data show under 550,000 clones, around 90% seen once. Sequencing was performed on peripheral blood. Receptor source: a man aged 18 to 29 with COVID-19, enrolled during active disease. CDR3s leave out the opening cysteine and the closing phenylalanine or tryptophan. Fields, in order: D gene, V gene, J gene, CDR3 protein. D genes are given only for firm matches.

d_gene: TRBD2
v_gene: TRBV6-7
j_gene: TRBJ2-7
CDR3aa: ASSWSSERGRAFYEQY

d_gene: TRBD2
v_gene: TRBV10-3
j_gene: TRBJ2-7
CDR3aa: AISDQTSGFYEQY

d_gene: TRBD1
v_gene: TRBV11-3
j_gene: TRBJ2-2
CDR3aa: ASSSRQGSIWTGELF

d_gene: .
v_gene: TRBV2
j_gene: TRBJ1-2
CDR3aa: ASRASGGGPGYT

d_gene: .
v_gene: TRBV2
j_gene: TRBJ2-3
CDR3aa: ASSAGTDTQY

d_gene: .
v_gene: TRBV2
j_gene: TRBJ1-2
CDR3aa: ASVENYGYT

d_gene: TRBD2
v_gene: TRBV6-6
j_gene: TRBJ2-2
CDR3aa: ASTGAASGTGELF

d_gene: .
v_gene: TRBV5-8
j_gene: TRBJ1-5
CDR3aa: ASSPGVGSNQPQH

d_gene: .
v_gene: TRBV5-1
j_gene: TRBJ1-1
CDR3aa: ASSPTENTEAF

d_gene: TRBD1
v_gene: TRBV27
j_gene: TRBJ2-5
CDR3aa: ASRPGQGTQETQY

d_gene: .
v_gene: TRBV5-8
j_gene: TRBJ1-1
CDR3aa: ASSLVYGNTEAF

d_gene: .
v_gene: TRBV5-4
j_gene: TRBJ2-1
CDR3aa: ASSRSWAARAEGNEQF

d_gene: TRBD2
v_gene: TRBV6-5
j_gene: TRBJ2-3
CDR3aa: ASSYGLAAHTDTQY

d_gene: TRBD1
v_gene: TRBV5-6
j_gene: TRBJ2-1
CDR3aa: ASSFAPGQADNEQF

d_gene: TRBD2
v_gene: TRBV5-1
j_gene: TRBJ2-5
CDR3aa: ASSTDGGETQY

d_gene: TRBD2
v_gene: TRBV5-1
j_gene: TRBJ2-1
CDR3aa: ASSPIGLDRSYNEQF

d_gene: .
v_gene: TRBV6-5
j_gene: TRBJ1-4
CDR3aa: ASSFLDTKEKLF

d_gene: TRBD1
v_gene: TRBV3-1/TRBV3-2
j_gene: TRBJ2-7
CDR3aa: ASSQDRGGNEQY

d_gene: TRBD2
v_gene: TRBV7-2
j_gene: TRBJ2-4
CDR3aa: ASSLASSGGAVVNIQY

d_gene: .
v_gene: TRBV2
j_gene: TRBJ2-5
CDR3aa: ASSEQGQQETQY

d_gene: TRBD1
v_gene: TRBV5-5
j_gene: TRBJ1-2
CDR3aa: ASSSRGTGGYGYT

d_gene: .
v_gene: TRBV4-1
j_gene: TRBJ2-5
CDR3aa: ASSQKLAEETQY

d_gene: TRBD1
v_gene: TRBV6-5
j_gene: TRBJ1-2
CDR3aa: ASSWDRGAYGYT

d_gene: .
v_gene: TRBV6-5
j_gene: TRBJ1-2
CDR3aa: ASTYDRYGYT

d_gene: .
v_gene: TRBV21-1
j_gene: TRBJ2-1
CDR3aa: ARVEQGNEQF

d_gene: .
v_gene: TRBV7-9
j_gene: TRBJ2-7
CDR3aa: ASSLGGGGYEQY

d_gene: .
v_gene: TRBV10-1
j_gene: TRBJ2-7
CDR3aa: ASSESGIPYEQY

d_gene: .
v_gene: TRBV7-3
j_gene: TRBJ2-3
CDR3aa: ASSLGHGTDTQY

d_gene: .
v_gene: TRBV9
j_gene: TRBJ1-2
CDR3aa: ASSAHGGYGYT

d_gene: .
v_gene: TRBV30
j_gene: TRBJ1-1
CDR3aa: AWSTYPGITEAF

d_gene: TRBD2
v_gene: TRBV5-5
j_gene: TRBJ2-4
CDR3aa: ASSPVSGGPSNIQY

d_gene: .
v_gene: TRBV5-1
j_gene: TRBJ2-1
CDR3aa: ASSIELLADTYNEQF

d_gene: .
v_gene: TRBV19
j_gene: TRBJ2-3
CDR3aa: ASSIVLDSLDTQY

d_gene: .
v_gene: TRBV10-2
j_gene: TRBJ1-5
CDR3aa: ASSESGRGGNQPQH

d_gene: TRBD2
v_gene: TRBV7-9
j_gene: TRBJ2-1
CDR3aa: ASSLGLAINEQF